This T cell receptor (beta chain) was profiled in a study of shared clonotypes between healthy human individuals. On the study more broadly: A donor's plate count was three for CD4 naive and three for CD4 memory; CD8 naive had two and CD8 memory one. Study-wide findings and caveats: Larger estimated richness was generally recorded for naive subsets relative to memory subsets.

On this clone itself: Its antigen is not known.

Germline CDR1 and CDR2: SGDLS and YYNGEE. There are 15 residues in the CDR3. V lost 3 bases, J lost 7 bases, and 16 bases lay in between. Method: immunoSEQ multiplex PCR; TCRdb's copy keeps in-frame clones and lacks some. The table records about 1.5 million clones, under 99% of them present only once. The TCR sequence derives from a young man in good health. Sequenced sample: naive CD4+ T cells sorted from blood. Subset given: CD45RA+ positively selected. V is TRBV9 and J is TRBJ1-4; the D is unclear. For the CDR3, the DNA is TGTGCCAGCAGCGCCGGACCCACCCACGGTGAAAAACTGTTTTTT. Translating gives CASSAGPTHGEKLFF.